These 30 T cell receptor beta chains originate from one sample sequenced in a study of T cell responses to AZD1222 COVID-19 vaccine. Assay used: immunoSEQ multiplex PCR; TCRdb lists only in-frame clones, some missing. The repertoire consists of 150,000 to 200,000 clones, with 87% occurring once and the leading ten covering 2.5% to 3%. Source: peripheral blood, taken on day 0 of MenACWY control vaccination. The receptor set was obtained from an adult in good health.

The gene calls are TRBV20-1 and TRBJ2-7; 7 bases align to TRBD1. The germline gives CDR1 DFQATT, CDR2 SNEGSKA (reference sequence). Trimming removed 3 bases from V and 3 bases from J; junction bases left unmatched: 8. The CDR3 is 14 amino acids. The DNA of the CDR3 is TGCAGTGCTAGTAAGACAGGGAGTATCTACGAGCAGTACTTC. Its protein is CSASKTGSIYEQYF.

The J gene is TRBJ1-1, the V gene TRBV27; D is perhaps TRBD1 (6 bases). The V end lost 6 bases, the J end lost 1 base, and 15 bases lay between the germline ends. CDR1 and CDR2 (germline): MNHEY, SMNVEV (reference sequence). CDR3 size: 15 residues. Here the CDR3 reads CASRPSGTPNTEAFF. The CDR3 DNA follows: TGTGCCAGCAGACCCTCCGGGACACCGAACACTGAAGCTTTCTTT.

The genes are TRBV30 and TRBJ1-2, with TRBD1 as a possible D gene (5 bases). V was shortened by 0 bases and J by 4 bases, with 12 bases between the two germline ends. The germline V gene has CDR1 GTSNPN and CDR2 SVGIG (reference sequence). This CDR3 is 14 amino acids long. Here the CDR3 reads CAWSVLSGGYGYTF. CDR3 nucleotides: TGTGCCTGGAGTGTACTCTCGGGGGGCTATGGCTACACCTTC.

The rearrangement links TRBV15 to TRBJ1-2, with TRBD1 matching 9 bases. With 1 base clipped from V and 6 bases from J, the junction kept 3 bases outside the gene matches. In germline, CDR1 is LNHNV, CDR2 YYDKDF (reference sequence). This CDR3 has 14 amino acids. As DNA, the CDR3 is TGTGCCACCAGCAGAGGGGACAGGGAGAATGGCTACACCTTC. Amino acids: CATSRGDRENGYTF.

The CDR3 nucleotides are TGTGCCAGCAGTCCCCCAACAGGGGGCATAGGCGCTTTCTTT. Translated, it gives CASSPPTGGIGAFF. The V and J genes are TRBV28 and TRBJ1-1; TRBD1 matches at 9 bases. Germline loops: CDR1 MDHEN, CDR2 SYDVKM. CDR3 length: 14 amino acids. The V segment lost 5 bases and the J segment 11 bases; nucleotides outside the gene matches: 12.

The CDR3 protein is CASSQDRYEQFF. Written as DNA, the CDR3 is TGCGCCAGCAGCCAAGATCGGTATGAGCAGTTCTTC. V usage is TRBV4-1 and J usage is TRBJ2-1, with D unresolved. Germline loops: CDR1 MGHRA, CDR2 YSYEKL. The CDR3 covers 12 residues. V was pared by 0 bases and J by 8 bases, with 5 bases between.

CDR3 DNA: TGTGCCTGGAGTGCTCTGACAGGGGGTGGATTAGCGGCAGCCTACGAGCAGTACTTC. Translated, it gives CAWSALTGGGLAAAYEQYF. The rearrangement uses TRBV30 and TRBJ2-7; 9 positions match TRBD1. The CDR3 runs 19 residues. V shed 1 base, J shed 2 bases, and the junction held 18 bases outside the gene matches. CDR1 GTSNPN and CDR2 SVGIG come from the germline V gene (reference sequence).

The chain uses TRBV10-2 and TRBJ1-5; no firm D call. The CDR3 sequence is 13 residues long. Between the trimmed V and J ends, which lost 6 bases and 7 bases, there was a span of 13 bases. The germline CDR1 and CDR2 sequences are WSHSY and SAAADI. This chain's CDR3 is CASSWSQNQPQHF. The CDR3 region has the DNA TGCGCCAGCAGCTGGTCCCAGAACCAGCCCCAGCATTTT.

The rearrangement joins TRBV18 to TRBJ1-4; a possible D gene is TRBD1 (5 bases). Germline CDR1 KGHSH, CDR2 LQKENI. This CDR3 has 13 residues. Trimming left V 5 bases short and J 8 bases short, with 12 bases between. The CDR3 sequence: CASSENRGEKLFF. Here the CDR3 DNA reads TGTGCCAGCTCAGAGAACCGGGGGGAAAAACTGTTTTTT. Using reference TRBV18 and TRBJ1-4 for the parts outside the CDR3, the full variable domain is NAGVMQNPRHLVRRRGQEARLRCSPMKGHSHVYWYRQLPEEGLKFMVYLQKENIIDESGMPKERFSAEFPKEGPSILRIQQVVRGDSAAYFCASSENRGEKLFFGSGTQLSVL.

V is TRBV5-1 and J is TRBJ2-1, with D maybe TRBD2 (5 bases). The V end was cut by 4 bases, the J end by 8 bases, with 16 bases between. The germline V gene has CDR1 SGHRS and CDR2 YFSETQ. This CDR3 has 14 amino acids. As DNA, the CDR3 is TGCGCCAGCAGCCCCGGGCCCGGCGGGCATGAGCAGTTCTTC. It encodes CASSPGPGGHEQFF.

The chain is built from TRBV30 and TRBJ1-1; maybe TRBD1 (5 bases). V lost 0 bases, J lost 1 base, and 12 bases lay in between. The CDR3 contains 15 residues. Germline assignment: CDR1 GTSNPN and CDR2 SVGIG (reference sequence). CDR3 DNA: TGTGCCTGGAGTGTAGGAAACAGGCGGAACACTGAAGCTTTCTTT. It translates to CAWSVGNRRNTEAFF.

The rearrangement joins TRBV5-3 to TRBJ1-6; possible D gene TRBD1, 6 bases. TRBV5-3 is an open reading frame whose function is uncertain. V was pared by 0 bases and J by 5 bases, with 12 bases between. The length of the CDR3 is 16 residues. This CDR3 is CARSLGYRTDNSPLHF. CDR3 coding DNA: TGTGCCAGAAGCTTGGGGTATCGGACAGATAATTCACCCCTCCACTTT.

The chain employs TRBV3-1 (or the pseudogene TRBV3-2) and TRBJ2-1; TRBD2 is a possible D gene (5 bases). V was trimmed by 0 bases and J by 0 bases, leaving 15 bases between them. This CDR3 contains 18 residues. Germline V gene lookup returns CDR1 LGHDT and CDR2 YNNKEL (reference sequence). The CDR3 nucleotides are TGTGCCAGCAGCCAAGATGGAGGATCGGCCCACTCCTACAATGAGCAGTTCTTC. Translated, it gives CASSQDGGSAHSYNEQFF.

The chain has TRBV5-1 and TRBJ2-1, with 11 bases identical to TRBD2. Trimming took 3 bases from V and 0 from J; bases not matched to a gene: 17. This CDR3 has 21 residues. Germline CDR1 SGHRS, CDR2 YFSETQ. In nucleotides, the CDR3 is TGCGCCAGCAGCTCAACTGTCCCGGGACTAGCGGCCCTGAGCTCCTACAATGAGCAGTTCTTC. This translates into CASSSTVPGLAALSSYNEQFF.

V and J are TRBV5-5 and TRBJ2-7; 8 nucleotides match TRBD1. Germline CDR1 is SGHKS and CDR2 is YYEKEE (reference sequence). The CDR3 is 15 amino acids. V trimming: 4 bases; J trimming: 7 bases; junction bases outside the gene matches: 13. CDR3 residues: CASSPPGQGSREQYF. The CDR3 nucleotides read TGTGCCAGCAGCCCCCCAGGACAGGGATCCCGGGAGCAGTACTTC. The whole variable domain, remainder taken from reference TRBV5-5 and TRBJ2-7, is DAGVTQSPTHLIKTRGQQVTLRCSPISGHKSVSWYQQVLGQGPQFIFQYYEKEERGRGNFPDRFSARQFPNYSSELNVNALLLGDSALYLCASSPPGQGSREQYFGPGTRLTVT.

The V call is TRBV5-1, the J call TRBJ2-3, with TRBD2 matching over 10 bases. The germline V gene has CDR1 SGHRS and CDR2 YFSETQ. The CDR3 covers 16 residues. V was clipped by 0 bases and J by 3 bases; unmatched bases: 4. CDR3 protein: CASSLVAGGQTDTQYF. Written as DNA, the CDR3 is TGCGCCAGCAGCTTGGTAGCGGGGGGCCAGACAGATACGCAGTATTTT.

The chain joins TRBV6-2 or TRBV6-3 to TRBJ1-5, with TRBD1 matching over 10 bases. This CDR3 is 13 amino acids long. After removal of 5 bases from V and 6 bases from J, the junction contained 1 base not matched to a gene. Germline V CDR1 and CDR2: MNHEY, SVGEGT. The CDR3 sequence is CASSRTGGQPQHF. CDR3 coding DNA: TGTGCCAGCAGTAGGACAGGGGGTCAGCCCCAGCATTTT.

The chain couples TRBV30 to TRBJ1-4, with TRBD1 matching 9 bases. This CDR3 region has 15 residues. V shed 2 bases, J shed 7 bases, and the junction held 8 bases outside the gene matches. Per the germline V gene, CDR1 is GTSNPN and CDR2 is SVGIG (reference sequence). CDR3 loop: CAWSLKTGGSEKLFF. In DNA form, the CDR3 reads TGTGCCTGGAGTCTGAAGACAGGGGGGAGTGAAAAACTGTTTTTT.

The rearrangement joins TRBV28 to TRBJ1-5; a possible D gene is TRBD1 (6 bases). CDR3 length: 16 residues. With 6 bases removed from V and 5 bases from J, the gap between germline ends came to 20 bases. Germline values: CDR1 MDHEN, CDR2 SYDVKM. CDR3 bases: TGTGCCAGCAGAGTAGGCAGGACAAGGGGGGATCAGCCCCAGCATTTT. Protein sequence: CASRVGRTRGDQPQHF.

The chain uses TRBV3-1 (or the pseudogene TRBV3-2) and TRBJ1-1; the D is unclear. The germline gives CDR1 LGHDT, CDR2 YNNKEL (reference sequence). The CDR3 runs 13 residues. V was clipped by 1 base and J by 4 bases, with 7 bases between them. The CDR3 here is CASSQGAGTEAFF. The CDR3 DNA is TGTGCCAGCAGCCAAGGGGCGGGCACTGAAGCTTTCTTT.

The chain combines TRBV10-3 with TRBJ1-2; D uncertain. Germline-derived CDR1 and CDR2 are ENHRY and SYGVKD. The CDR3 loop spans 11 amino acids. V was clipped by 9 bases and J by 2 bases, with 7 bases between them. The CDR3 region is CAIGENYGYTF. The CDR3 region has the DNA TGTGCCATTGGGGAAAACTATGGCTACACCTTC.

The chain joins TRBV28 to TRBJ1-1, with D possibly TRBD1 on 5 matching bases. Per germline, CDR1 MDHEN and CDR2 SYDVKM. There are 14 residues in the CDR3. Deletions cut 3 bases from V and 1 base from J, with 9 bases between. CDR3 DNA sequence: TGTGCCAGCAGTTTTCGGGGCCCGAACACTGAAGCTTTCTTT. This codes for CASSFRGPNTEAFF.

The chain combines TRBV7-9 with TRBJ1-1; D is possibly TRBD1 (6 bases). The germline gives CDR1 SEHNR, CDR2 FQNEAQ (reference sequence). CDR3 size: 15 residues. Trimming cost V 1 base and J 1 base, with 10 bases left between them. The DNA of the CDR3 is TGTGCCAGCAGCTTAGGGACAGTGGCGAACACTGAAGCTTTCTTT. Translated: CASSLGTVANTEAFF.

This sequence joins TRBV6-6 and TRBJ2-2; maybe TRBD1 (6 bases). The CDR3 spans 14 residues. V lost 8 bases to trimming and J lost 5 bases, with 15 bases between them. CDR1 MNHNY and CDR2 SVGAGI come from the germline V gene (reference sequence). CDR3 loop: CASGWDTFTGELFF. In DNA, the CDR3 is TGTGCCAGCGGCTGGGACACTTTTACCGGGGAGCTGTTTTTT.

This chain links TRBV27 with TRBJ1-1, with D possibly TRBD1 on 5 matching bases. Germline V gives CDR1 MNHEY, CDR2 SMNVEV (reference sequence). Trimming pared 9 bases from V and 1 base from J, leaving 12 bases between. The CDR3 has 13 residues. In DNA form, the CDR3 reads TGTGCCAGTTGGACCGGGGGGAACACTGAAGCTTTCTTT. Protein: CASWTGGNTEAFF.

CDR3 bases: TGTGCCAGCAGGACCTATGCGGATCAGCCCCAGCATTTT. It is translated as CASRTYADQPQHF. The chain links TRBV28 to TRBJ1-5; D is unresolved. CDR3 length: 13 amino acids. Germline CDR1 MDHEN, CDR2 SYDVKM. Trimming took off 6 bases at V and 5 bases at J, with 11 bases between the two ends.

Worth noting for this clone: Other DNA sequences in this sample translate to the same CDR3. CDR3 region: CASSPGELNYGYTF. As DNA, the CDR3 is TGTGCCAGCTCACCAGGGGAGCTGAACTATGGCTACACCTTC. The rearrangement links TRBV18 to TRBJ1-2, with D hard to call. The CDR3 is 14 residues long. V was trimmed by 2 bases and J by 2 bases, leaving 9 bases between them. Germline V gives CDR1 KGHSH, CDR2 LQKENI.

This sequence joins TRBV6-1 and TRBJ2-7; 7 bases map to TRBD1. With 2 bases clipped from V and 3 bases from J, the junction kept 4 bases outside the gene matches. The CDR3 loop spans 14 amino acids. From germline, CDR1 is MNHNS and CDR2 SASEGT. CDR3 DNA sequence: TGTGCCAGCAGTGAATCCCGGGACAGCTACGAGCAGTACTTC. It encodes CASSESRDSYEQYF.

This sequence joins TRBV27 and TRBJ2-7; perhaps TRBD1 as D (5 bases). Germline V lookup: CDR1 MNHEY, CDR2 SMNVEV (reference sequence). With 6 bases removed from V and 2 bases from J, the gap between germline ends came to 11 bases. This CDR3 has 13 residues. CDR3 nucleotides: TGTGCCAGCAGCATCAGACAGACCTACGAGCAGTACTTC. This codes for CASSIRQTYEQYF.

A single count supports this clone. The rearrangement links TRBV7-9 to TRBJ2-7, with 10 bases lining up with TRBD2. The CDR3 runs to 15 residues. After removal of 5 bases from V and 5 bases from J, the junction contained 9 bases not matched to a gene. Germline CDR1 is SEHNR and CDR2 is FQNEAQ (reference sequence). The CDR3 here is CASSTQREGADEQYF. CDR3 bases: TGTGCCAGCAGCACTCAGCGGGAGGGCGCGGACGAGCAGTACTTC.